The clone carrying this T cell receptor (beta chain) came up a few times. These data are taken from a study of T-cell reconstitution after alpha-beta-depleted transplantation in children. The CDR3 is 19 amino acids. Germline trimming cut 2 bases from V and 0 bases from J; bases unmatched to any gene: 9. CDR1 and CDR2 (germline): MNHEY, SVGAGI. For TCRbeta, the library was prepared with unique molecular identifiers. Each CDR3 protein is one row after TCRdb ran MiXCR on the PCR reads. The sample records a few hundred thousand distinct CDR3 sequences, approximately 10% being singletons. The sequenced sample was PBMCs from the stem cell graft donor, obtained from the stem cell graft. This clonotype was sampled from a human donor who donated a stem cell graft to a child with acute myeloid leukemia. The rearrangement joins TRBV6-5 to TRBJ1-3; 11 nucleotides match TRBD1. The CDR3 here is CASSYRRTGQGASGNTIYF. CDR3 in DNA: TGTGCCAGCAGTTACCGCCGAACTGGACAGGGGGCCTCTGGAAACACCATATATTTT.